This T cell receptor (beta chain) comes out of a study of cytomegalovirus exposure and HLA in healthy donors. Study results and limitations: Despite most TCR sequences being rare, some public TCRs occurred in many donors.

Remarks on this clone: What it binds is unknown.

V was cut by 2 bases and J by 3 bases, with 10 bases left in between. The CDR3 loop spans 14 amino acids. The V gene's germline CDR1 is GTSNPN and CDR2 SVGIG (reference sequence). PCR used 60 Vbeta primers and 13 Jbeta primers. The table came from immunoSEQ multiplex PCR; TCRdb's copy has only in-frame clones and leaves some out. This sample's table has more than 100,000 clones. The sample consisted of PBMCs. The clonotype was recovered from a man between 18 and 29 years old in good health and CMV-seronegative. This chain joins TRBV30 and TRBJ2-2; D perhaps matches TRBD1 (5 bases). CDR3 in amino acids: CAWSTRVDTGELFF. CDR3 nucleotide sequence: TGTGCCTGGAGTACCAGGGTGGACACCGGGGAGCTGTTTTTT. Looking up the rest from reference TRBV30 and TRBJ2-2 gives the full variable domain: SQTIHQWPATLVQPVGSPLSLECTVEGTSNPNLYWYRQAAGRGLQLLFYSVGIGQISSEVPQNLSASRPQDRQFILSSKKLLLSDSGFYLCAWSTRVDTGELFFGEGSRLTVL.